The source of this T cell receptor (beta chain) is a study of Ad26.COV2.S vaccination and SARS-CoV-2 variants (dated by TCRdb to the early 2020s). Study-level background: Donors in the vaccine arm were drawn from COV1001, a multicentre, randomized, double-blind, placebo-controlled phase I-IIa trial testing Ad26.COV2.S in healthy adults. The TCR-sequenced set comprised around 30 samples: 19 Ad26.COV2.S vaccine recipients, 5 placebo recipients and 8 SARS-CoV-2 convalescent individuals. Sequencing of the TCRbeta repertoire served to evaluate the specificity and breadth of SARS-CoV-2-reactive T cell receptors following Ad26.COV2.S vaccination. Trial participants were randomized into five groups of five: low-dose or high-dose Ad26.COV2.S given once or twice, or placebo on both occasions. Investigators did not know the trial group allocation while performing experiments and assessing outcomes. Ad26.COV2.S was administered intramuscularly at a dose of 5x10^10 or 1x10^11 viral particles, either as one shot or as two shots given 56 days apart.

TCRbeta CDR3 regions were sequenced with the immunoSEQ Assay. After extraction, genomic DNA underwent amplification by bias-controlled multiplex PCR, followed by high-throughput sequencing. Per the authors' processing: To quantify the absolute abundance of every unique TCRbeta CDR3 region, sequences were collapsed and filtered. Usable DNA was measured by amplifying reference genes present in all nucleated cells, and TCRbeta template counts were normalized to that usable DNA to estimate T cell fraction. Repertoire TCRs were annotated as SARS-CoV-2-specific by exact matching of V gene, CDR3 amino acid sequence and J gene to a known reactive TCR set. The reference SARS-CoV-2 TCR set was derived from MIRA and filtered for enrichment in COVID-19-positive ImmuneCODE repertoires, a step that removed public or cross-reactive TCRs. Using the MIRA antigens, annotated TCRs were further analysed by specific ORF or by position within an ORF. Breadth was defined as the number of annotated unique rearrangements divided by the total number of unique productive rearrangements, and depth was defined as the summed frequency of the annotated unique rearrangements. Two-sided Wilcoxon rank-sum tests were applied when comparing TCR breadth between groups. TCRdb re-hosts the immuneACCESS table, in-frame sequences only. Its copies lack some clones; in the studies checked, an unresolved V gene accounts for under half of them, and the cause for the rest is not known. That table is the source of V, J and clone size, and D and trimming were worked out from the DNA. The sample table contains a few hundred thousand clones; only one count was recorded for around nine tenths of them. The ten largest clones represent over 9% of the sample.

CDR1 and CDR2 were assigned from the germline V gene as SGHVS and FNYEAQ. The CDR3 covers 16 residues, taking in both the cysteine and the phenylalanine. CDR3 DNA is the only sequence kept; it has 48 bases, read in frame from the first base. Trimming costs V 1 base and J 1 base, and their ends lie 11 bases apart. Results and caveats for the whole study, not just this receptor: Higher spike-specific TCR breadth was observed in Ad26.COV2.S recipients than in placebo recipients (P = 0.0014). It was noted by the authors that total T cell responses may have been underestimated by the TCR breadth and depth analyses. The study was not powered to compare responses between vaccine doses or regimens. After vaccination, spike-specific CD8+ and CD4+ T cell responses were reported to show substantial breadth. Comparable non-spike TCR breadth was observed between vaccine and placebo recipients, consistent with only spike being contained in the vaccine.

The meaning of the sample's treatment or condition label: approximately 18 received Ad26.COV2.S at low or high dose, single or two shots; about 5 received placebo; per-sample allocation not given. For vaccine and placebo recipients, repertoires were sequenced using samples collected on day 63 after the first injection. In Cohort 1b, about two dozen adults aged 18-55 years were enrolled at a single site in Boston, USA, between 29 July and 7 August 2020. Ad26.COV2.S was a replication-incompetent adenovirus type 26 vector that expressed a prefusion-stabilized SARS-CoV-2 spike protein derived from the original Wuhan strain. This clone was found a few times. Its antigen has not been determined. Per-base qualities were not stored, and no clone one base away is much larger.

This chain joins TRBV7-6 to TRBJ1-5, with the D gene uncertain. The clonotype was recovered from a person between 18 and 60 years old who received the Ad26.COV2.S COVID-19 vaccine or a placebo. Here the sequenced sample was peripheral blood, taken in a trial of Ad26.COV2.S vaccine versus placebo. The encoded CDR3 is CASSLDRAPSNQPQHF. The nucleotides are TGTGCCAGCAGCTTAGATAGGGCGCCGAGCAATCAGCCCCAGCATTTT.